This passage covers 15 T cell receptor beta chains from one sample sequenced in a study of blood T cell repertoires in COVID-19. TCRdb's table, derived via immunoSEQ multiplex PCR, lists solely in-frame clones and lacks some. Of 250,000 to 350,000 clones in the sample, around nine tenths are singletons; the top ten hold 5.5% to 6%. The sequencing sample was made of PBMCs or T cells enriched from blood (not recorded which). These receptors were taken from a woman aged 30 to 39 who had recovered from COVID-19.

The chain has TRBV29-1 and TRBJ2-3; D is unresolved. The CDR3 covers 15 residues. Germline CDR1 and CDR2: SQVTM and ANQGSEA. The germline V and J ends were trimmed by 4 bases and 0 bases, with 14 bases remaining between them. The CDR3 loop reads CSVGVGGDSTDTQYF. For the CDR3, the DNA is TGCAGCGTTGGCGTCGGCGGCGACAGCACAGATACGCAGTATTTT.

This clone was seen only once. This chain joins TRBV2 and TRBJ2-1; D is undetermined. This CDR3 region has 13 residues. The V end was cut by 4 bases, the J end by 9 bases, with 13 bases between. Germline CDR1 is SNHLY and CDR2 is FYNNEI. CDR3 protein: CASSALPFGEQFF. The DNA for the CDR3 is TGTGCCAGCAGTGCTCTCCCTTTCGGTGAGCAGTTCTTC.

The V call is TRBV4-1, the J call TRBJ1-4; no definite D call. Trimming left V 0 bases short and J 8 bases short, with 19 bases between. Germline V gene lookup returns CDR1 MGHRA and CDR2 YSYEKL. The CDR3 runs to 17 residues. In DNA form, the CDR3 reads TGCGCCAGCAGCCAAGATCCGGCCTTCGGGGTTGGGGAAAAACTGTTTTTT. The encoded protein is CASSQDPAFGVGEKLFF.

The chain joins TRBV12-5 to TRBJ2-1; no reliable D call. There are 12 residues in the CDR3. The V gene lost 6 bases and the J gene lost 4 bases, with 7 bases spanning the gap. The germline gives CDR1 LGHNT, CDR2 FRNRAP. The CDR3 here is CASGQNYNEQFF. CDR3 nucleotides: TGTGCTAGTGGCCAAAATTACAATGAGCAGTTCTTC.

The genes are TRBV3-1 (or the pseudogene TRBV3-2) and TRBJ2-2; 14 bases line up with TRBD2. This CDR3 contains 20 residues. Trimming at V came to 1 base and at J to 8 bases, leaving 15 bases not matched to a gene. Germline V gene data show CDR1 as LGHDT and CDR2 as YNNKEL (reference sequence). CDR3 residues: CASSQGRRGLAGGMAGELFF. The CDR3 nucleotides read TGTGCCAGCAGCCAAGGACGACGTGGACTAGCGGGAGGAATGGCGGGGGAGCTGTTTTTT.

This clone was counted once. The chain uses TRBV19 and TRBJ1-1; D not resolved. The CDR3 runs 11 residues. The ends were cut back, 3 bases at V and 9 bases at J, with 8 bases in the middle. Germline assignment: CDR1 LNHDA and CDR2 SQIVND (reference sequence). CDR3 loop: CASSIQIKAFF. For the CDR3, the DNA is TGTGCCAGTAGTATTCAGATCAAAGCTTTCTTT.

V and J are TRBV27 and TRBJ2-2; D is unclear. Trimming removed 5 bases at V and 7 bases at J, with 8 bases between. Germline V gene sequence: CDR1 MNHEY, CDR2 SMNVEV (reference sequence). The CDR3 is 12 amino acids. Here the CDR3 DNA reads TGTGCCAGCAGTCTCCCGGGCGGGGAGCTGTTTTTT. It encodes CASSLPGGELFF.

V usage is TRBV5-1 and J usage is TRBJ2-3, with 15 bases identical to TRBD2. Germline lookup yields CDR1 SGHRS and CDR2 YFSETQ. V was pared by 3 bases and J by 2 bases, with 7 bases of the junction left unmatched. This CDR3 has 18 amino acids. CDR3 bases: TGCGCCAGCAGCTCAGGACTAGCGGGGGGGCGTAACACAGATACGCAGTATTTT. This codes for CASSSGLAGGRNTDTQYF.

The chain employs TRBV30 and TRBJ1-2, with D perhaps TRBD1 (6 bases). V was pared by 2 bases and J by 0 bases, with 13 bases between. The CDR3 contains 15 residues. Germline V gene lookup returns CDR1 GTSNPN and CDR2 SVGIG (reference sequence). The CDR3 DNA follows: TGTGCCTGGAGTACCGGACAGATTTCTAACTATGGCTACACCTTC. Amino acid sequence: CAWSTGQISNYGYTF. The full variable domain, its missing parts supplied by reference TRBV30 and TRBJ1-2, is SQTIHQWPATLVQPVGSPLSLECTVEGTSNPNLYWYRQAAGRGLQLLFYSVGIGQISSEVPQNLSASRPQDRQFILSSKKLLLSDSGFYLCAWSTGQISNYGYTFGSGTRLTVV.

This sequence joins TRBV15 and TRBJ2-7; tentatively, D is TRBD2 (7 bases). CDR1 is LNHNV and CDR2 is YYDKDF in the germline V gene (reference sequence). The CDR3 covers 16 residues. Trimming shortened V by 1 base and J by 1 base, and 14 bases separated the two germline ends. CDR3 protein: CATSRGDGGLSYEQYF. As DNA, the CDR3 is TGTGCCACCAGCAGAGGGGACGGGGGGCTTTCCTACGAGCAGTACTTC.

The chain links TRBV29-1 to TRBJ2-3, with 7 bases fitting TRBD2. The germline gives CDR1 SQVTM, CDR2 ANQGSEA. Trimming took 1 base from V and 3 from J; bases not matched to a gene: 7. The CDR3 runs to 15 residues. The CDR3 DNA reads TGCAGCGTTGAAGGGGTGGGGCGGGGGACAGATACGCAGTATTTT. Protein: CSVEGVGRGTDTQYF.

CDR3 sequence: CASSQDRTGGYGYTF. CDR3 coding DNA: TGTGCCAGCAGCCAAGATCGGACAGGGGGCTATGGCTACACCTTC. The chain links TRBV14 to TRBJ1-2; 10 nucleotides align to TRBD1. This CDR3 is 15 amino acids long. Germline CDR1 SGHDN, CDR2 FVKESK. With V trimmed by 0 bases and J by 4 bases, 2 bases remained unmatched.

The gene calls are TRBV10-3 and TRBJ1-2; 9 bases line up with TRBD1. Trimming cost V 7 bases and J 2 bases; bases outside gene matches: 2. The CDR3 has 13 residues. Looked up from germline, CDR1 is ENHRY and CDR2 is SYGVKD. The CDR3 coding sequence is TGTGCCATCACGGGACAGGGAAACTATGGCTACACCTTC. Its translation is CAITGQGNYGYTF.

This clone was found once. The gene calls are TRBV4-3 and TRBJ1-4; D remains ambiguous. The germline CDR1 and CDR2 sequences are LGHNA and YSLEER. Between the trimmed V and J ends, which lost 0 bases and 4 bases, there was a span of 9 bases. The CDR3 has 15 amino acids. CDR3: CASSQDQVVNEKLFF. Here the CDR3 DNA reads TGCGCCAGCAGCCAAGACCAGGTGGTTAATGAAAAACTGTTTTTT.

The chain couples TRBV28 to TRBJ1-5; D is ambiguous. V lost 5 bases to trimming and J lost 3 bases, with 5 bases between them. CDR1 and CDR2 from the germline V gene are MDHEN and SYDVKM. The CDR3 has 12 residues. CDR3 coding DNA: TGTGCCAGCAGTCCTTCCAATCAGCCCCAGCATTTT. Its protein product is CASSPSNQPQHF.